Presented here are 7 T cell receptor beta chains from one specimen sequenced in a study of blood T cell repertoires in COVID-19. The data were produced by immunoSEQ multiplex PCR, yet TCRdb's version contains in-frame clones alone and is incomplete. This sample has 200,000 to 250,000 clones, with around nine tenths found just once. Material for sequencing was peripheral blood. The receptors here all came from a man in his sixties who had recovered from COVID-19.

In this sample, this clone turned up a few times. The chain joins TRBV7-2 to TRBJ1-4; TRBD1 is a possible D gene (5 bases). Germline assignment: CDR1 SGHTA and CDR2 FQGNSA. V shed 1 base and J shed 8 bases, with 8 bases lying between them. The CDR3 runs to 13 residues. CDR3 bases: TGTGCCAGCAGCTTAGTGCGGGGGGAAAAACTGTTTTTT. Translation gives CASSLVRGEKLFF.

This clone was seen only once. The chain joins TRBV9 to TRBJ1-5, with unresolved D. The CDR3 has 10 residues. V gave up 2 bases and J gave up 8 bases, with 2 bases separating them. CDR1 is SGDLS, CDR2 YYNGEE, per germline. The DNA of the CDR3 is TGTGCCAGCAGCGTCGAGCCCCAGCATTTT. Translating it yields CASSVEPQHF.

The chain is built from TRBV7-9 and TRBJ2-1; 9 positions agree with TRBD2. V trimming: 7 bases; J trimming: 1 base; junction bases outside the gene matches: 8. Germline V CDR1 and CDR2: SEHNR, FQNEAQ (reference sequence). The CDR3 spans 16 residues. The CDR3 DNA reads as TGTGCCAGCACCCGGGGTAGCGGGAGTTCCTACAATGAGCAGTTCTTC. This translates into CASTRGSGSSYNEQFF.

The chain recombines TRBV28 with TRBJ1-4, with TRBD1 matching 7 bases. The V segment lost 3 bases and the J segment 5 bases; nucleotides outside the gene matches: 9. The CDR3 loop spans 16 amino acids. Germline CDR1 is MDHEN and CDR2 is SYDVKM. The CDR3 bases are TGTGCCAGCAGTTTTGTTGGCGGGACAGCCAATGAAAAACTGTTTTTT. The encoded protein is CASSFVGGTANEKLFF. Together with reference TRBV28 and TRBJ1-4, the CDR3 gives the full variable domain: DVKVTQSSRYLVKRTGEKVFLECVQDMDHENMFWYRQDPGLGLRLIYFSYDVKMKEKGDIPEGYSVSREKKERFSLILESASTNQTSMYLCASSFVGGTANEKLFFGSGTQLSVL.

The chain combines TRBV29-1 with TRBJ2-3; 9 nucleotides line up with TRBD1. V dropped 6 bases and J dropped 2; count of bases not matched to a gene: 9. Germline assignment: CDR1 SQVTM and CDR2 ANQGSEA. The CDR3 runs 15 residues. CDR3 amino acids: CSVDDRGRNTDTQYF. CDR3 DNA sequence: TGCAGCGTGGATGACAGGGGGAGGAACACAGATACGCAGTATTTT.

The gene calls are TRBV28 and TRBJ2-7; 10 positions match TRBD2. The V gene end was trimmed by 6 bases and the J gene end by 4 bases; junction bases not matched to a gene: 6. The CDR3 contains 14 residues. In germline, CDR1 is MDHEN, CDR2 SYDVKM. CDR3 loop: CASRSLAGAYEQYF. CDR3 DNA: TGTGCCAGCAGATCGCTAGCGGGAGCATACGAGCAGTACTTC.

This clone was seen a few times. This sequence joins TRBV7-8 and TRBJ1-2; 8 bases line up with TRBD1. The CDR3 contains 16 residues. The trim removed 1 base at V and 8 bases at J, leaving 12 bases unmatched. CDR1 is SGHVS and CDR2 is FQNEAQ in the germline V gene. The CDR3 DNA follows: TGTGCCAGCAGCTTAGGGCAGGGGGCGTTAGGTGGCGGCTACACCTTC. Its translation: CASSLGQGALGGGYTF.